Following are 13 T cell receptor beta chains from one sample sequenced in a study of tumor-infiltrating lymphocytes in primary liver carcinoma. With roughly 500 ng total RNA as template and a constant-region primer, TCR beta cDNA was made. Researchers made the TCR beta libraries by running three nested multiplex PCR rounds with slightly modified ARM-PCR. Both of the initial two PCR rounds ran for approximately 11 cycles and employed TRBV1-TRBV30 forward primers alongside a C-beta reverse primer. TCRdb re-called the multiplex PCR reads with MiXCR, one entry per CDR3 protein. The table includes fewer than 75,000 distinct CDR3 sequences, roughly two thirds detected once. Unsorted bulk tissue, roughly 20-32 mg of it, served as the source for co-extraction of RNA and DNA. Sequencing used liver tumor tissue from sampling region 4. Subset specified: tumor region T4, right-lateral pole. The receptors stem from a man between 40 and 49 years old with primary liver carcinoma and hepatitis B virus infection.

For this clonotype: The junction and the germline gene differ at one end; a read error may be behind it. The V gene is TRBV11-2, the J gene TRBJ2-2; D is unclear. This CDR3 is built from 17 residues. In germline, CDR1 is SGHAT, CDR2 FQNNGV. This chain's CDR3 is CASSLALRVANTGELFF. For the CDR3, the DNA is TGTGCTAGCAGCTTAGCATTAAGAGTGGCGAACACCGGTGAGCTGTTTTTT. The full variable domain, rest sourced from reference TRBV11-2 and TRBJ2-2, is EAGVAQSPRYKIIEKRQSVAFWCNPISGHATLYWYQQILGQGPKLLIQFQNNGVVDDSQLPKDRFSAERLKGVDSTLKIQPAKLEDSAVYLCASSLALRVANTGELFFGEGSRLTVL.

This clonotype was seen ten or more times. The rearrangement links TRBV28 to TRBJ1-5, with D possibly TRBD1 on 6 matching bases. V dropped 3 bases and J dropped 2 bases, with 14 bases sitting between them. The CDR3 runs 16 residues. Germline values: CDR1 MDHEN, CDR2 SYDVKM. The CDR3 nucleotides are TGTGCCAGCAGTTTCACCGACAACAGGGGCAATCAGCCCCAGCATTTT. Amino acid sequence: CASSFTDNRGNQPQHF. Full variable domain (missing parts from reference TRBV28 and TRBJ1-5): DVKVTQSSRYLVKRTGEKVFLECVQDMDHENMFWYRQDPGLGLRLIYFSYDVKMKEKGDIPEGYSVSREKKERFSLILESASTNQTSMYLCASSFTDNRGNQPQHFGDGTRLSIL.

CDR3 protein: CASRQGQLGSYTF. The DNA for the CDR3 is TGTGCCAGCAGACAGGGACAACTAGGTAGCTACACCTTC. The J gene is TRBJ1-2, the V gene TRBV6-5, with D perhaps TRBD1 (6 bases). Trimming shortened V by 6 bases and J by 9 bases, and 17 bases separated the two germline ends. In germline, CDR1 is MNHEY, CDR2 SVGAGI. The CDR3 has 13 residues.

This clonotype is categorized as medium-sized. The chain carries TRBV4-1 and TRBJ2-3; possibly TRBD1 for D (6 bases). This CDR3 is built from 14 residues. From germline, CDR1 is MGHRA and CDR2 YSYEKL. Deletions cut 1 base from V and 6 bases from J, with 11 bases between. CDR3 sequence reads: CASSQVTRGDTQYF. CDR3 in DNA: TGCGCCAGCAGCCAAGTCACAAGGGGGGATACGCAGTATTTT.

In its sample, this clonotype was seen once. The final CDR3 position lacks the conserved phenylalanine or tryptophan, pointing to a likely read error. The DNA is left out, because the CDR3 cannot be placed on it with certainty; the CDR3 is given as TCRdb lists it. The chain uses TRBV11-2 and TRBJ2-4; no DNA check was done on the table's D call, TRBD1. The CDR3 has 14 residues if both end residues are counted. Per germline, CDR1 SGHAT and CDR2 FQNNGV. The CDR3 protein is CASSQGSVGDIQCS.

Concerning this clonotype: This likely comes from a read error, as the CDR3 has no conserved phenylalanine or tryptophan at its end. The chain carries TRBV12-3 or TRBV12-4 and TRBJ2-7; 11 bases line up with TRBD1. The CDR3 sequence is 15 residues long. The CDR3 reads CANSMGTGGSYGQYI. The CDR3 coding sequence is TGTGCCAATAGTATGGGGACAGGGGGGTCCTACGGGCAGTACATC.

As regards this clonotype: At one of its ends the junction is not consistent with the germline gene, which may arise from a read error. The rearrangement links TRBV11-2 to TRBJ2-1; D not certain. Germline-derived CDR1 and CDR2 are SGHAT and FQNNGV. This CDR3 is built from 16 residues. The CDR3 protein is CGSSLYPESAYNEQFF. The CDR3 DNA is TGTGGCAGCAGCTTATATCCAGAGAGCGCCTACAATGAGCAGTTCTTC.

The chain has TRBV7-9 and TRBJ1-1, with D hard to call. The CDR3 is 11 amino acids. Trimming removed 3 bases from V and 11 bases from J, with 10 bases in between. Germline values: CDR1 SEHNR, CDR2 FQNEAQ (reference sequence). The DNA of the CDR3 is TGTGCCAGCAGCTTTCTCATTGAGGCTTTCTTT. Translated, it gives CASSFLIEAFF.

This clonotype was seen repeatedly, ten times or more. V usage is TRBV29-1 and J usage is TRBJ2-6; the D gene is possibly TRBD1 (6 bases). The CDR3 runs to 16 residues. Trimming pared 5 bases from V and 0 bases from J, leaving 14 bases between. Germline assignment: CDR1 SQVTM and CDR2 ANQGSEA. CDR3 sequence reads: CSVFRDTDSGANVLTF. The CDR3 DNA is TGCAGCGTTTTCCGGGACACAGACTCTGGGGCCAACGTCCTGACTTTC.

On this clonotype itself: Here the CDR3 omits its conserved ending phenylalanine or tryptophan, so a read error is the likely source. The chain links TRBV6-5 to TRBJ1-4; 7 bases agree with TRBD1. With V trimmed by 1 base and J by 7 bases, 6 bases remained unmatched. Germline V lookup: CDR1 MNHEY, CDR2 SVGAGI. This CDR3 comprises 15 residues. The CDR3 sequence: CASSYLTGKTEKLFL. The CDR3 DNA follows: TGTGCCAGCAGTTACTTGACAGGGAAAACTGAAAAACTGTTTTTA.

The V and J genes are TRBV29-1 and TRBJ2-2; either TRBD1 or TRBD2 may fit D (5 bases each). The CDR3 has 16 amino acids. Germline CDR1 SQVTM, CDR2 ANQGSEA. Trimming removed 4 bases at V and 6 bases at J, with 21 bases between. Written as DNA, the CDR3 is TGCAGCGTTGGTCGCCGGGGCAGGGAAAACGCCGGGGAGCTGTTTTTT. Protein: CSVGRRGRENAGELFF.

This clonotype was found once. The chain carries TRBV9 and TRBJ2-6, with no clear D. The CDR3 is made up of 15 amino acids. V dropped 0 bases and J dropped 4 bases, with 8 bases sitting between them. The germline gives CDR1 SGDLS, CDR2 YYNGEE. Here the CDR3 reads CASSVGTLGANVLTF. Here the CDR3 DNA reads TGTGCCAGCAGCGTAGGCACCTTAGGGGCCAACGTCCTGACTTTC.

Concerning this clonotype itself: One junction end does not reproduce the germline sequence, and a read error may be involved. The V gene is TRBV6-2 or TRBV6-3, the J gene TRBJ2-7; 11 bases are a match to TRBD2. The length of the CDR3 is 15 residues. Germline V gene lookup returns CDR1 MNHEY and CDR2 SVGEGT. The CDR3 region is CAISRRTSGHYEQYF. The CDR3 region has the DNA TGTGCCATTAGCCGGCGGACTAGCGGGCACTACGAGCAATACTTC.